This is a list of T cell receptor beta chains from one sample in a study of blood T cell repertoires in COVID-19. Sequenced by immunoSEQ multiplex PCR; TCRdb stores in-frame clones only, minus some. In the table there are roughly 250,000 clones, around 85% of which are singletons. The sequencing sample was made of PBMCs or T cells enriched from blood (not recorded which). These receptors were taken from a young woman who had recovered from COVID-19. CDR3s include the opening cysteine and the closing phenylalanine or tryptophan. A D gene is named only where the DNA matches it firmly.

J,V,D,DNA,CDR3
TRBJ2-7,TRBV7-9,TRBD2,TGTGCCAGCAGCTCACAGCGGGAGCTCGTCTACGAGCAGTACTTC,CASSSQRELVYEQYF
TRBJ1-2,TRBV5-1,TRBD1,TGCGCCACTTGGACAGGGGATGGCTACACCTTC,CATWTGDGYTF
TRBJ1-6,TRBV3-1/TRBV3-2,TRBD1,TGTGCCAGCGGACAGGGGAATTCACCCCTCCACTTT,CASGQGNSPLHF
TRBJ1-4,TRBV5-6,-,TGTGCCAGCAGCTATTCAGGGAGGGGATATGAAAAACTGTTTTTT,CASSYSGRGYEKLFF
TRBJ1-2,TRBV28,-,TGTGCCAGCAGGACAGTCCGCTATGGCTACACCTTC,CASRTVRYGYTF
TRBJ1-1,TRBV5-5,TRBD1,TGTGCCAGTCGGACAGGGGCGACGAACACTGAAGCTTTCTTT,CASRTGATNTEAFF
TRBJ2-1,TRBV6-5,-,TGTGCCAGCAGTCATAGCGCAGGTGAGCAGTTCTTC,CASSHSAGEQFF
TRBJ2-3,TRBV5-1,TRBD2,TGCGCCAGCAGCCCAAGTTCGACTAGCGGGTTAACAGATACGCAGTATTTT,CASSPSSTSGLTDTQYF
TRBJ1-5,TRBV4-1,-,TGCGCCAGCAGCCAAGAAAGCCAGGGACAGCCCCAGCATTTT,CASSQESQGQPQHF
TRBJ1-2,TRBV2,TRBD1,TGTGCCAGCAGTGAACAACAGGGGGCGGGAGGCTACACCTTC,CASSEQQGAGGYTF
TRBJ2-1,TRBV5-1,-,TGCGCCAGCAGCTTGTTGGCGGGACGCCACAATGAGCAGTTCTTC,CASSLLAGRHNEQFF
TRBJ1-5,TRBV10-3,TRBD1,TGTGCCATCAGTCAGACAGGGATTAGTCAGCCCCAGCATTTT,CAISQTGISQPQHF